This T cell receptor (beta chain) was observed in a study of blood T cell repertoires in COVID-19. Study information: All recovered Cohort 3 donors got two negative PCRs, got clearance, or saw symptom resolution. Nucleic acid was either cDNA or gDNA, and it came from T cells, B-cell-depleted T cells, or PBMCs.

The participants were between 18 and 89 years old and came from 24 US areas. Germline values: CDR1 KGHSH, CDR2 LQKENI. Losses at the gene ends were 0 bases for V and 6 bases for J; bases not matched to a gene: 3. The CDR3 extends over 15 amino acids. Original analysis: Researchers report that nucleated cell counts were estimated from reference gene primer amplification. The assay was immunoSEQ multiplex PCR, and TCRdb's table has in-frame clones only and misses some. V and J calls plus clone size are reproduced from that table; the DNA served to infer D and trimming. Here the sample spans under 300,000 clones, 70% to 90% being singletons.

This clonotype was sampled from an older woman in a cohort exposed to, infected with or recovered from COVID-19 (not recorded which). What was sequenced was PBMCs or T cells enriched from blood (not recorded which). The chain combines TRBV18 with TRBJ1-5; 9 bases map to TRBD1. CDR3 nucleotide sequence: TGTGCCAGCTCACCACCGACAGGGGGTGGTCAGCCCCAGCATTTT. It specifies CASSPPTGGGQPQHF. The full variable domain, rest sourced from reference TRBV18 and TRBJ1-5, is NAGVMQNPRHLVRRRGQEARLRCSPMKGHSHVYWYRQLPEEGLKFMVYLQKENIIDESGMPKERFSAEFPKEGPSILRIQQVVRGDSAAYFCASSPPTGGGQPQHFGDGTRLSIL.